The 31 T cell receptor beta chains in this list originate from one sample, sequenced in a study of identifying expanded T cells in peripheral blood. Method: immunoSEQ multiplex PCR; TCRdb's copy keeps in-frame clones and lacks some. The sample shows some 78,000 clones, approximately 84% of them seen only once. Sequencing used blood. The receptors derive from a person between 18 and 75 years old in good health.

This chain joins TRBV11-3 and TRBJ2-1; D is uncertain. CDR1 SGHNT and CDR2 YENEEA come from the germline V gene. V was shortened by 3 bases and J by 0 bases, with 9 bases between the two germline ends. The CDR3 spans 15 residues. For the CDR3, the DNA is TGTGCCAGCAGCTTCGGCGGCAACTCCTACAATGAGCAGTTCTTC. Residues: CASSFGGNSYNEQFF.

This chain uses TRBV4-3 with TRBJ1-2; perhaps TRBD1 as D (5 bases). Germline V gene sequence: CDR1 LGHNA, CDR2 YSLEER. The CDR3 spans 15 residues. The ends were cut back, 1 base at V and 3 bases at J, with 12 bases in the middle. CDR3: CASSQVGGLDYGYTF. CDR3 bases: TGCGCCAGCAGCCAAGTCGGGGGGTTGGACTATGGCTACACCTTC.

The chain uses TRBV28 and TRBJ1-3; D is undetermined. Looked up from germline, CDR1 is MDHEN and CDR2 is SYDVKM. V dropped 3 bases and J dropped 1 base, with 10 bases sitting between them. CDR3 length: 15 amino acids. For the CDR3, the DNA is TGTGCCAGCAGTTTCTCGCCCCTATCTGGAAACACCATATATTTT. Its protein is CASSFSPLSGNTIYF.

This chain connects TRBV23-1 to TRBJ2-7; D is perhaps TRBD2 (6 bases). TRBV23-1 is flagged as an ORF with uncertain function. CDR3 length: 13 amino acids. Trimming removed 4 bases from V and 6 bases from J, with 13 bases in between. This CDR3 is CASSPPRGCEQYF. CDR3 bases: TGCGCCAGCAGTCCCCCTCGGGGGTGCGAGCAGTACTTC.

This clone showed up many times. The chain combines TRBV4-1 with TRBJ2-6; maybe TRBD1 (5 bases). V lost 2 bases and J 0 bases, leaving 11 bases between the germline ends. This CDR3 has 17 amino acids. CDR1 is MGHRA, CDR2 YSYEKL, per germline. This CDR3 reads CASSQLGQSSGANVLTF. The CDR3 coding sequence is TGCGCCAGCAGCCAATTGGGGCAGAGCTCTGGGGCCAACGTCCTGACTTTC.

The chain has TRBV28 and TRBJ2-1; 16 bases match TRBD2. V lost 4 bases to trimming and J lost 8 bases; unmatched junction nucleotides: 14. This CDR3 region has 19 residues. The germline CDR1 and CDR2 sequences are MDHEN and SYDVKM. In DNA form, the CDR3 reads TGTGCCAGCAGTTCAGGACCGGGACTAGCGGGAGGGGGGTTGTATGAGCAGTTCTTC. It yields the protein CASSSGPGLAGGGLYEQFF.

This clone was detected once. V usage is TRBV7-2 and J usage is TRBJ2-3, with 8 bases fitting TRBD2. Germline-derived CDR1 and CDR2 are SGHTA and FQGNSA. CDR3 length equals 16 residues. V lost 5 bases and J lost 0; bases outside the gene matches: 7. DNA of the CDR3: TGTGCCAGCAGCGTATTAGCGGGGCGGAGCACAGATACGCAGTATTTT. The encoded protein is CASSVLAGRSTDTQYF.

In DNA form, the CDR3 reads TGTGCCAGCCACAGTGACTATGGCTACACCTTC. Amino acids: CASHSDYGYTF. The rearrangement uses TRBV6-5 and TRBJ1-2; unclear D gene. Germline V gene data show CDR1 as MNHEY and CDR2 as SVGAGI. The CDR3 loop spans 11 amino acids. V gave up 8 bases and J gave up 3 bases, with 7 bases separating them.

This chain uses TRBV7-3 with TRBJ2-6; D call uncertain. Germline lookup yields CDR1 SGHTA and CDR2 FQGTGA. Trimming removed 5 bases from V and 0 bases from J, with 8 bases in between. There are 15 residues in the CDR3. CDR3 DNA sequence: TGTGCCAGCAGCGGAGTAGGCTCTGGGGCCAACGTCCTGACTTTC. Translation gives CASSGVGSGANVLTF.

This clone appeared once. The CDR3 DNA sequence: TGCGCCAGCAGCTTGGCATCTAACAATGAGCAGTTCTTC. This translates into CASSLASNNEQFF. V is TRBV5-1 and J is TRBJ2-1; D is unresolved. CDR1 and CDR2 (germline): SGHRS, YFSETQ. The CDR3 contains 13 residues. V lost 0 bases and J 5 bases, leaving 6 bases between the germline ends.

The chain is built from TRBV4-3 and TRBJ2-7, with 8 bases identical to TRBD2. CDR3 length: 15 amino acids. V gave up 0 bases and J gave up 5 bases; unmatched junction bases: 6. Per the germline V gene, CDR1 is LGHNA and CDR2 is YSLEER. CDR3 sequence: CASSQDASGSHEQYF. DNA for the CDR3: TGCGCCAGCAGCCAAGATGCCAGCGGGAGTCACGAGCAGTACTTC.

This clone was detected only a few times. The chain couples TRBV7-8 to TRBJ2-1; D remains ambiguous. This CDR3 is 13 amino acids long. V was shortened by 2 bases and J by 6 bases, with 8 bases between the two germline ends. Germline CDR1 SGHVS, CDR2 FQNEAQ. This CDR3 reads CASSLSGTNEQFF. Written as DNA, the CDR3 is TGTGCCAGCAGCTTATCGGGCACCAATGAGCAGTTCTTC. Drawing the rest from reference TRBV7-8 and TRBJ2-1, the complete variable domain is GAGVSQSPRYKVAKRGQDVALRCDPISGHVSLFWYQQALGQGPEFLTYFQNEAQLDKSGLPSDRFFAERPEGSVSTLKIQRTQQEDSAVYLCASSLSGTNEQFFGPGTRLTVL.

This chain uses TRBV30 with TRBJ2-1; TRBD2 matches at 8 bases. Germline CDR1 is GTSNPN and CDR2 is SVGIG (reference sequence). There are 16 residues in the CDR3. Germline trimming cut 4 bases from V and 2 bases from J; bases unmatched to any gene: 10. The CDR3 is CAWTAGAGVTYNEQFF. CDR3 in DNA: TGTGCCTGGACCGCAGGAGCGGGAGTTACCTACAATGAGCAGTTCTTC.

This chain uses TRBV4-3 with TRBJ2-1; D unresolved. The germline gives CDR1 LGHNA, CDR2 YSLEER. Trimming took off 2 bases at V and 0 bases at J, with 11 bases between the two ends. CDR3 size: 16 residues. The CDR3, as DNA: TGCGCCAGCAGCCAATTTAAAATTAACTCCTACAATGAGCAGTTCTTC. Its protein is CASSQFKINSYNEQFF.

The CDR3, as DNA: TGTGCCAGCAGCGGAAGCGCCTACAATGAGCAGTTCTTC. It translates to CASSGSAYNEQFF. The J gene is TRBJ2-1, the V gene TRBV7-2; D is ambiguous. CDR3 length: 13 amino acids. The germline CDR1 and CDR2 sequences are SGHTA and FQGNSA. The V end was cut by 5 bases, the J end by 2 bases, with 7 bases between.

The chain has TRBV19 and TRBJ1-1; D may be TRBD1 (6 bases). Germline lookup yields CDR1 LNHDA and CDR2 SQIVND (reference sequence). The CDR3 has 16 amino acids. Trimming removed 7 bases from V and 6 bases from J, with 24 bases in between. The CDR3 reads CASTNHGGREGPEAFF. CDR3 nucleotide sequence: TGTGCCAGTACCAATCACGGGGGCAGGGAGGGACCTGAAGCTTTCTTT.

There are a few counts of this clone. The CDR3 region has the DNA TGCGCCAGCAGCCAAGGGGAGGGGGCGAGACGAAACACCATATATTTT. As protein: CASSQGEGARRNTIYF. The chain couples TRBV4-1 to TRBJ1-3; 7 positions agree with TRBD1. Trimming took 1 base from V and 5 from J; bases not matched to a gene: 8. Germline CDR1 and CDR2: MGHRA and YSYEKL. This CDR3 has 16 residues.

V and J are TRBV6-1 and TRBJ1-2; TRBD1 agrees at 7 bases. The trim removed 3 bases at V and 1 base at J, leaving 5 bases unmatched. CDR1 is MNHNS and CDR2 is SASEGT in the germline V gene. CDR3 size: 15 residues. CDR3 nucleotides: TGTGCCAGCAGTGATAAGGGACAGCGTAACTATGGCTACACCTTC. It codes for CASSDKGQRNYGYTF.

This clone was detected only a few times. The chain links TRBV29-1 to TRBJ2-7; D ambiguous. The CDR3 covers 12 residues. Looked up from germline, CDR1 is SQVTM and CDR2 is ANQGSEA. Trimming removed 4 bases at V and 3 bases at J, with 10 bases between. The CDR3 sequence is CSVGKGNYEQYF. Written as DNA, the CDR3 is TGCAGCGTTGGGAAGGGAAACTACGAGCAGTACTTC.

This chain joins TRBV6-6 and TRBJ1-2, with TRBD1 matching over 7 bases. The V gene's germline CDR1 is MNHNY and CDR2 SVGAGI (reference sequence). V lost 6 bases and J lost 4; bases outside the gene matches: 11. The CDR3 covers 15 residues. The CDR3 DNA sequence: TGTGCCAGCAGGCCCCAGGAGGGGGCGAGCTATGGCTACACCTTC. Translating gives CASRPQEGASYGYTF.

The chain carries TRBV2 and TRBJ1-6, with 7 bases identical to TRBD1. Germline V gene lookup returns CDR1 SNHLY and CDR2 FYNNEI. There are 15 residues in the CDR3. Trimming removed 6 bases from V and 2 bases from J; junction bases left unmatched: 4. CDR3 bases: TGTGCCAGCAGGACCGACAGGGCCTATAATTCACCCCTCCACTTT. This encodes CASRTDRAYNSPLHF.

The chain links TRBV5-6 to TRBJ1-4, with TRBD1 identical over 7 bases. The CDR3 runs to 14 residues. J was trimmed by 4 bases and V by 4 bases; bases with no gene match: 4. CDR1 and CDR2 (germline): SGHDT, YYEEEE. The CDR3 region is CASSGTDFNEKLFF. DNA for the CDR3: TGTGCCAGCAGCGGGACAGACTTTAATGAAAAACTGTTTTTT.

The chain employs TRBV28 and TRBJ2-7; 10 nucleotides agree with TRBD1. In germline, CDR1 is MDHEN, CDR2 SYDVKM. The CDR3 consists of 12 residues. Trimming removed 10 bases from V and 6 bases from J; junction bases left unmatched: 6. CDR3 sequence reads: CATTRTGGEQYF. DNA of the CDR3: TGTGCCACCACGAGGACAGGGGGCGAGCAGTACTTC.

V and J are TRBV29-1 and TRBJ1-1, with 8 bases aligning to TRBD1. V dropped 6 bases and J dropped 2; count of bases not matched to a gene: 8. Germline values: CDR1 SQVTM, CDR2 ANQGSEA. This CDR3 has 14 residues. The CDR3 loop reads CSVDPTGVNTEAFF. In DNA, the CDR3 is TGCAGCGTGGACCCGACAGGGGTAAACACTGAAGCTTTCTTT.

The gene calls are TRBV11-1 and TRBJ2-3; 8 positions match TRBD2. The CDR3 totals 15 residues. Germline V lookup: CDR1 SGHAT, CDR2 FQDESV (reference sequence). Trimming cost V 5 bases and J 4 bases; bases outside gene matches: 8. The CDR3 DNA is TGTGCCAGCAGCCTGGGCGGGGGGCGCGCAGATACGCAGTATTTT. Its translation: CASSLGGGRADTQYF.

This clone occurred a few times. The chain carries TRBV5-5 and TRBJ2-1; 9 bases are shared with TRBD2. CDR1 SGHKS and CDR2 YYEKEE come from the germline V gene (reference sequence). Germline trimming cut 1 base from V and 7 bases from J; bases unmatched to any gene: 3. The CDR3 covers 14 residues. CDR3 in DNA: TGTGCCAGCAGCTTGCGACTAGCGGCTAATGAGCAGTTCTTC. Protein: CASSLRLAANEQFF. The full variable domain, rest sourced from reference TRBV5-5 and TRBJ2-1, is DAGVTQSPTHLIKTRGQQVTLRCSPISGHKSVSWYQQVLGQGPQFIFQYYEKEERGRGNFPDRFSARQFPNYSSELNVNALLLGDSALYLCASSLRLAANEQFFGPGTRLTVL.

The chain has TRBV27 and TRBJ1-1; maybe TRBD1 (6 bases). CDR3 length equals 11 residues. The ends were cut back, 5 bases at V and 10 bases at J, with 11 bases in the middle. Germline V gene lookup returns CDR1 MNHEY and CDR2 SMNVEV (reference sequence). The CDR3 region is CASSNRVRAFF. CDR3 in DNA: TGTGCCAGCAGTAACAGGGTAAGAGCTTTCTTT.

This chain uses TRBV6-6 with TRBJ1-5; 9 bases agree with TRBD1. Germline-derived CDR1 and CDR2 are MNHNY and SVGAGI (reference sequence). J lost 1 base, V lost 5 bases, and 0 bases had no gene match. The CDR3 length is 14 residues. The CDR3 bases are TGTGCCAGCAGTGGGACAGGGAGCAATCAGCCCCAGCATTTT. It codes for CASSGTGSNQPQHF.

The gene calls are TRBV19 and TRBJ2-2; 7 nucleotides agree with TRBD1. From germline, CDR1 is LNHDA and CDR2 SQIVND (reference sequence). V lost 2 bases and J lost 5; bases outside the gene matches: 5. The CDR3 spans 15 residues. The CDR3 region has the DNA TGTGCCAGTAGTATAATAGGGGGCGATACCGGGGAGCTGTTTTTT. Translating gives CASSIIGGDTGELFF.

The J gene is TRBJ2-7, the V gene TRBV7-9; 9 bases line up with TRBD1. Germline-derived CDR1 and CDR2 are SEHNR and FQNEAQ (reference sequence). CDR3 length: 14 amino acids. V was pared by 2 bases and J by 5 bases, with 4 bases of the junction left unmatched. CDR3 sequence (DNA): TGTGCCAGCAGCTTATCAAGACAGGGGGACGAGCAGTACTTC. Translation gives CASSLSRQGDEQYF. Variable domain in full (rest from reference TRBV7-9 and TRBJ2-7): DTGVSQNPRHKITKRGQNVTFRCDPISEHNRLYWYRQTLGQGPEFLTYFQNEAQLEKSRLLSDRFSAERPKGSFSTLEIQRTEQGDSAMYLCASSLSRQGDEQYFGPGTRLTVT.

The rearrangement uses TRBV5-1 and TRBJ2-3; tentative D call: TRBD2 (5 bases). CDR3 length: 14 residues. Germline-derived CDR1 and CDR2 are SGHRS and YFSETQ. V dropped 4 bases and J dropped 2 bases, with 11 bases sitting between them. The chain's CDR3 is CASSPRELTDTQYF. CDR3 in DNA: TGCGCCAGCAGCCCGAGGGAGCTCACAGATACGCAGTATTTT.